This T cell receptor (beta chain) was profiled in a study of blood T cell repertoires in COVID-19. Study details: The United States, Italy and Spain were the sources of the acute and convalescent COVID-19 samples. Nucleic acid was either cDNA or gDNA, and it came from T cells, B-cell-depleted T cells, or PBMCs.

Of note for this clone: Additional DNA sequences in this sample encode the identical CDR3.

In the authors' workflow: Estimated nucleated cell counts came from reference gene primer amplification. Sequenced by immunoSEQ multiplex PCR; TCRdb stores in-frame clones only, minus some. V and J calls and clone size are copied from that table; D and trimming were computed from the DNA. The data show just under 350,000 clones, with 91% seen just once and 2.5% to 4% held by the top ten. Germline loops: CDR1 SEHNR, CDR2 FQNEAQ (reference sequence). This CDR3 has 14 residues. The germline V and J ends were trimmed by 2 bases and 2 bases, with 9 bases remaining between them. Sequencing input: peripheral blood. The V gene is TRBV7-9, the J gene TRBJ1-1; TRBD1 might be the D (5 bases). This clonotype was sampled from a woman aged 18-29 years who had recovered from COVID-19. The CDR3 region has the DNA TGTGCCAGCAGCTTAATCGGGGGAAACACTGAAGCTTTCTTT. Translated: CASSLIGGNTEAFF.